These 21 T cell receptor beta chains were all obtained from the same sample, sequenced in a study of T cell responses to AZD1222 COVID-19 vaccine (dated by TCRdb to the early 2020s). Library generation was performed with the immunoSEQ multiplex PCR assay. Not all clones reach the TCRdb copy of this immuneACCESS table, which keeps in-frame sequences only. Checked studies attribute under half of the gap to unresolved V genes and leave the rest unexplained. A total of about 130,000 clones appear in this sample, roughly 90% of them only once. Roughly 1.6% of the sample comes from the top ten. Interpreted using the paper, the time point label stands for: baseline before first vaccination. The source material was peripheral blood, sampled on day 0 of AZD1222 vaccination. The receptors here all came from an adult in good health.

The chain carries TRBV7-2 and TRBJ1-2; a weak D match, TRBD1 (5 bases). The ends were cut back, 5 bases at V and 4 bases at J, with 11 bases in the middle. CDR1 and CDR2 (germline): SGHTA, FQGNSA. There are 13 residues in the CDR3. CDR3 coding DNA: TGTGCCAGCAGCCCAAATGGGGGCTATGGCTACACCTTC. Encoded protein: CASSPNGGYGYTF.

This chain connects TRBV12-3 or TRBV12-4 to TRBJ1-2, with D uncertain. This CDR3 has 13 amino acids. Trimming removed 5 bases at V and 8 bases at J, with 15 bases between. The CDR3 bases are TGTGCCAGCAGTCCACAAAGAGCTTACGGCTACACCTTC. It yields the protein CASSPQRAYGYTF.

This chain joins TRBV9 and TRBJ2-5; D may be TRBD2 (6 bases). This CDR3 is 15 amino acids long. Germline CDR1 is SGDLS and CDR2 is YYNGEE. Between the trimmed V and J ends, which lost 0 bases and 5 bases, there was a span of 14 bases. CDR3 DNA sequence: TGTGCCAGCAGCGTAGAGTCTTCGGGAGAGGAGACCCAGTACTTC. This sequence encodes CASSVESSGEETQYF.

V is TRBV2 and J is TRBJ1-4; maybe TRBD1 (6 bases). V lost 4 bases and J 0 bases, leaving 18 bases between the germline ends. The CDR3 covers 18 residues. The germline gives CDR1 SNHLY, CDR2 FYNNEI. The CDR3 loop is CASSALQGISATNEKLFF. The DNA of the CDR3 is TGTGCCAGCAGTGCTTTACAGGGAATATCCGCAACTAATGAAAAACTGTTTTTT. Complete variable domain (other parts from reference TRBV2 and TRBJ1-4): EPEVTQTPSHQVTQMGQEVILRCVPISNHLYFYWYRQILGQKVEFLVSFYNNEISEKSEIFDDQFSVERPDGSNFTLKIRSTKLEDSAMYFCASSALQGISATNEKLFFGSGTQLSVL.

This CDR3 is CASSLNRAVTGLTEAFF. DNA of the CDR3: TGTGCCAGCAGCCTTAACAGGGCCGTCACGGGCCTAACTGAAGCTTTCTTT. The chain uses TRBV7-8 and TRBJ1-1; TRBD1 is a possible D gene (6 bases). The V end was cut by 5 bases, the J end by 5 bases, with 24 bases between. Germline-derived CDR1 and CDR2 are SGHVS and FQNEAQ. The CDR3 runs 17 residues.

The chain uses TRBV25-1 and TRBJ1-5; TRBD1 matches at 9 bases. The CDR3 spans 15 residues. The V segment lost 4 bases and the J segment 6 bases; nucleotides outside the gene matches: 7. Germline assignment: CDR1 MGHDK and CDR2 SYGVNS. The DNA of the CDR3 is TGTGCCAGCAGTGGATCGACAGGGGGTTGTCAGCCCCAGCATTTT. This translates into CASSGSTGGCQPQHF.

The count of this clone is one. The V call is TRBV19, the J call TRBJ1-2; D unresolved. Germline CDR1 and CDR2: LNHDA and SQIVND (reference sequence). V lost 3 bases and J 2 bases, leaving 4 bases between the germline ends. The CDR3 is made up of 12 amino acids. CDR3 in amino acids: CASSIRNYGYTF. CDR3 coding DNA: TGTGCCAGTAGTATCAGAAACTATGGCTACACCTTC.

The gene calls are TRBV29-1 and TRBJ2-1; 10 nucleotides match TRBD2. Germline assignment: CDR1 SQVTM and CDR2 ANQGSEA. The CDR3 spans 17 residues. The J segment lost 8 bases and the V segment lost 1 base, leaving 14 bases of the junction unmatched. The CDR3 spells CSVEAQPGLAGVDEQFF. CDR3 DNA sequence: TGCAGCGTTGAAGCCCAACCGGGGCTAGCGGGGGTCGATGAGCAGTTCTTC.

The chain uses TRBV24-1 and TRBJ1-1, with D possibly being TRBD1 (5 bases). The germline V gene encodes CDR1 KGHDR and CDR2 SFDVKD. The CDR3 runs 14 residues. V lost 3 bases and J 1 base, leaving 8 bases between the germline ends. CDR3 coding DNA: TGTGCCACCAGTGATGCGGGGGGGAACACTGAAGCTTTCTTT. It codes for CATSDAGGNTEAFF.

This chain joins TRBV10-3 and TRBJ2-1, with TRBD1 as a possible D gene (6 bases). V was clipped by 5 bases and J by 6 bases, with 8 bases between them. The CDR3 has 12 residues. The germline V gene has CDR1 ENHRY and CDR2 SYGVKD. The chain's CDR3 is CAISPRGNEQFF. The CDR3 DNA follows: TGTGCCATCAGTCCCAGGGGCAATGAGCAGTTCTTC.

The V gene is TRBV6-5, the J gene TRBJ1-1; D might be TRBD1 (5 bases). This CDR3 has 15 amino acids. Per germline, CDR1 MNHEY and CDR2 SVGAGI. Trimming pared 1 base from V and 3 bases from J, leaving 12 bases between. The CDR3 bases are TGTGCCAGCAGTTACTATTCCAGGGCCGACACTGAAGCTTTCTTT. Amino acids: CASSYYSRADTEAFF.

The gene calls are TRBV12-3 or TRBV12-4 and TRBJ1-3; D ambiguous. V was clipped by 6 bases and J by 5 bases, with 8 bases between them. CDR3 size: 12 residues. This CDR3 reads CASSPLRNTIYF. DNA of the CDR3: TGTGCCAGCAGCCCGTTGCGAAACACCATATATTTT.

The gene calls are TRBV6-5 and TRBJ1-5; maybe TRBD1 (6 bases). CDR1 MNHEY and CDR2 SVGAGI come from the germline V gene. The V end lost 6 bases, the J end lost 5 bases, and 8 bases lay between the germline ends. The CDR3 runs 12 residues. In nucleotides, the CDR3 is TGTGCCAGCAGCAGGGGTGATCAGCCCCAGCATTTT. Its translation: CASSRGDQPQHF.

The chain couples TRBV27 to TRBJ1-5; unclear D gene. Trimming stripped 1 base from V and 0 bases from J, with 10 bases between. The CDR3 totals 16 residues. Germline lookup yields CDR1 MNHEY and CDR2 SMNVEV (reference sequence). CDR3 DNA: TGTGCCAGCAGTTTATATCGACCGAATAGCAATCAGCCCCAGCATTTT. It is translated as CASSLYRPNSNQPQHF.

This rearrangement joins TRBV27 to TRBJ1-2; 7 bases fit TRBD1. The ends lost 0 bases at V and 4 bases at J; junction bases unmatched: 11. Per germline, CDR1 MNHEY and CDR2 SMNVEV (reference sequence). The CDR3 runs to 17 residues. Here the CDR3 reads CASSLSKGARVLYGYTF. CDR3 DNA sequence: TGTGCCAGCAGTTTATCTAAGGGGGCGAGGGTTCTCTATGGCTACACCTTC.

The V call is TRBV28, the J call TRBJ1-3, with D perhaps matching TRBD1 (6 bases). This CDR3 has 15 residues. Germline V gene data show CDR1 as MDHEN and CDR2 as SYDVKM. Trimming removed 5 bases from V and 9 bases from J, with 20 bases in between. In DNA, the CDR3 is TGTGCCAGCAGTGAATACGGACAGCCCGGTGGCACCATATATTTT. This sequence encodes CASSEYGQPGGTIYF.

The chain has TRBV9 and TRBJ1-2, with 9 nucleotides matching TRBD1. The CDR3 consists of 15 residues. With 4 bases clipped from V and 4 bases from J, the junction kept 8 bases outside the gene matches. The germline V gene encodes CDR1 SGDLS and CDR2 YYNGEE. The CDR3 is CASSPERDRAYGYTF. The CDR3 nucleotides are TGTGCCAGCAGCCCCGAAAGGGACAGGGCCTATGGCTACACCTTC.

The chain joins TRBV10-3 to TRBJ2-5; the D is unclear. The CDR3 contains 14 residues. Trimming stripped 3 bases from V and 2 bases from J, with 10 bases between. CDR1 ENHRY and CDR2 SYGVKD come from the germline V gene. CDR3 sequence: CAISDGQSQETQYF. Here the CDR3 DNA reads TGTGCCATCAGTGACGGGCAGTCACAAGAGACCCAGTACTTC.

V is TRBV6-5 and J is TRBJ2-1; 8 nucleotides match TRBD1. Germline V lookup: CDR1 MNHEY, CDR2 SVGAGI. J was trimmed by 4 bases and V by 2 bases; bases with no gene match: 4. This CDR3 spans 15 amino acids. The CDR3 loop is CASSYQGAQYNEQFF. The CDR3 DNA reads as TGTGCCAGCAGTTACCAGGGGGCGCAGTACAATGAGCAGTTCTTC.

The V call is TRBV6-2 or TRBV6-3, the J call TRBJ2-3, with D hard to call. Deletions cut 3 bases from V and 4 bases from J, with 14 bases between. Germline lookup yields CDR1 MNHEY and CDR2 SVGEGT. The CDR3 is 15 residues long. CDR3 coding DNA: TGTGCCAGCAGTTATGGTCCGCCGCCCCCAGATACGCAGTATTTT. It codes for CASSYGPPPPDTQYF.

The CDR3, as DNA: TGTGCCAGCAGCGTAACTTCTCAGGGCCATGGCTACACCTTC. It translates to CASSVTSQGHGYTF. V gene TRBV9 combines with J gene TRBJ1-2; possibly TRBD1 for D (5 bases). V lost 1 base, J lost 6 bases, and 13 bases lay in between. The germline CDR1 and CDR2 sequences are SGDLS and YYNGEE. The CDR3 runs 14 residues.